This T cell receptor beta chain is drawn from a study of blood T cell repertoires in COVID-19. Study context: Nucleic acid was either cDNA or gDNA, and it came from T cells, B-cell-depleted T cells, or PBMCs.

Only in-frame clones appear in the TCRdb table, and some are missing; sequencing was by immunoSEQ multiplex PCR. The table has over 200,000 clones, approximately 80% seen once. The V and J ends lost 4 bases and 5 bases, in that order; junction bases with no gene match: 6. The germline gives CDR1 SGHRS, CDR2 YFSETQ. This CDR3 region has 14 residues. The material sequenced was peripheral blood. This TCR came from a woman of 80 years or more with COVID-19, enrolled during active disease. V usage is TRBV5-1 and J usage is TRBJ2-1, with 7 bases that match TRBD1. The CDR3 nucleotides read TGCGCCAGCAGCGACCTCCAGGGGGACAATGAGCAGTTCTTC. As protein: CASSDLQGDNEQFF.